One sample yielded the 5 T cell receptor beta chains listed below, sequenced in a study of T cells in localized non-small cell lung cancer. The protocol was immunoSEQ multiplex PCR, while the TCRdb copy is restricted to in-frame clones and leaves out a portion. The repertoire has more than 1,500 clones, less than 40% of them found once; the top ten carry about 32%. The sequencing here drew on normal lung tissue next to the tumor, taken before any cancer treatment. These receptor sequences come from a woman between 40 and 69 years old with stage II lung adenocarcinoma.

This clone showed up just a few times. The chain uses TRBV4-1 and TRBJ2-7; 7 bases agree with TRBD2. V lost 0 bases and J lost 3; bases outside the gene matches: 5. Germline loops: CDR1 MGHRA, CDR2 YSYEKL. The length of the CDR3 is 15 residues. The CDR3 reads CASSQESGANYEQYF. CDR3 nucleotide sequence: TGCGCCAGCAGCCAAGAAAGCGGGGCCAACTACGAGCAGTACTTC.

This chain links TRBV30 with TRBJ2-2, with no clear D. Trimming stripped 3 bases from V and 3 bases from J, with 5 bases between. Germline V CDR1 and CDR2: GTSNPN, SVGIG (reference sequence). The length of the CDR3 is 12 residues. CDR3 sequence reads: CAWSPDTGELFF. Here the CDR3 DNA reads TGTGCCTGGAGCCCTGACACCGGGGAGCTGTTTTTT.

This sequence joins TRBV18 and TRBJ1-1, with D possibly being TRBD1 (5 bases). CDR1 is KGHSH, CDR2 LQKENI, per germline. This CDR3 is 13 amino acids long. V was pared by 5 bases and J by 8 bases, with 15 bases between. The CDR3 protein is CASSTQKGQEAFF. The CDR3 DNA reads TGTGCCAGCTCAACTCAGAAGGGGCAAGAAGCTTTCTTT.

Only a few counts were recorded for this clone. The chain carries TRBV9 and TRBJ2-5; 12 nucleotides line up with TRBD2. V lost 5 bases and J lost 4; bases outside the gene matches: 18. Germline lookup yields CDR1 SGDLS and CDR2 YYNGEE. This CDR3 comprises 19 residues. CDR3 in DNA: TGTGCCAGCAGTGAAGTGAGGGCTAGCGGGGGGGCCGATGGAGAGACCCAGTACTTC. This codes for CASSEVRASGGADGETQYF.

This clone came up a few times. J is TRBJ2-5 and V is TRBV6-8; TRBD2 agrees at 15 bases. This CDR3 comprises 18 residues. The germline CDR1 and CDR2 sequences are MNHGY and SAAAGT. J gave up 4 bases and V 4 bases, and 10 bases lay outside the gene matches. CDR3 in amino acids: CASSSTGLAGGEVETQYF. CDR3 coding DNA: TGTGCCAGCAGTTCGACGGGACTAGCGGGGGGTGAGGTAGAGACCCAGTACTTC.